This T cell receptor beta chain was sequenced for a study of blood T cell repertoires in COVID-19. Turning to the study itself: Samples of COVID-19 (acute and convalescent) were obtained from the United States, Italy and Spain.

In germline, CDR1 is SGHNT, CDR2 YYREEE (reference sequence). The CDR3 consists of 17 residues. The trim removed 3 bases at V and 7 bases at J, leaving 13 bases unmatched. Sequencing was performed with immunoSEQ multiplex PCR; in TCRdb, only in-frame clones are kept and a portion is missing. Of about 190,000 clones in the sample, roughly nine tenths were seen once. The source is a man between 40 and 49 years old with acute or convalescent COVID-19. This rearrangement joins TRBV5-4 to TRBJ2-1; 10 positions match TRBD2. Sequencing input: peripheral blood. The CDR3 reads CASSSPLGSGGVNEQFF. DNA of the CDR3: TGTGCCAGCAGCTCCCCCCTGGGAAGCGGGGGGGTAAATGAGCAGTTCTTC.